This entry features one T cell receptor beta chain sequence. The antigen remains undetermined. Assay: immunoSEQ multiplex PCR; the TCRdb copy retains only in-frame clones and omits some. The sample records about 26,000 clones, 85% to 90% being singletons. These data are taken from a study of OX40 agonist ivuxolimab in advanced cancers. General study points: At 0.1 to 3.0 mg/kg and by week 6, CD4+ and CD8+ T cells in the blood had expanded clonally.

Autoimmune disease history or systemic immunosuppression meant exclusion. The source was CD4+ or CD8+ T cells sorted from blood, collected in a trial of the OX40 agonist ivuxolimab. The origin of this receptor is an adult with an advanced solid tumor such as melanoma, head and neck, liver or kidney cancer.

CDR3 protein: CASSLQASGSNQPQHF. In DNA form, the CDR3 reads TGTGCCAGCAGCCTCCAGGCCTCTGGGAGCAATCAGCCCCAGCATTTT. This chain connects TRBV7-9 to TRBJ1-5; D gene ambiguous. Per the germline V gene, CDR1 is SEHNR and CDR2 is FQNEAQ (reference sequence). CDR3 length equals 16 residues. The V end was cut by 5 bases, the J end by 1 base, with 15 bases between.